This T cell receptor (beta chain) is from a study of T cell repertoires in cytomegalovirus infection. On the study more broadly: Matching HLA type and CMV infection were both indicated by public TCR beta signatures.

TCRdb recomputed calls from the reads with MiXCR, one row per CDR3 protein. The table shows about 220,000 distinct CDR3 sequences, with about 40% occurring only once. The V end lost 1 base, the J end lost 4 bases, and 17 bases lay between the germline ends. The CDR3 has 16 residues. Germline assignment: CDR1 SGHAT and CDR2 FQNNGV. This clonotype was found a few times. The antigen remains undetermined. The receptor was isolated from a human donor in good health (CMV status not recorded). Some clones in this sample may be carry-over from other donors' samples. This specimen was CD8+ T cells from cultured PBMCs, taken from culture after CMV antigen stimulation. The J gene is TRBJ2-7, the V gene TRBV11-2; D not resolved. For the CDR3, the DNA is TGTGCCAGCAGCTTAGGACACCGACAAGGATGGTACGAGCAGTACTTC. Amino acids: CASSLGHRQGWYEQYF. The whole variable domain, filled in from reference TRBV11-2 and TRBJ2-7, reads EAGVAQSPRYKIIEKRQSVAFWCNPISGHATLYWYQQILGQGPKLLIQFQNNGVVDDSQLPKDRFSAERLKGVDSTLKIQPAKLEDSAVYLCASSLGHRQGWYEQYFGPGTRLTVT.